The clone carrying this TCR beta chain was detected only once. This entry belongs to a study of blood T cell repertoires in COVID-19. The germline CDR1 and CDR2 sequences are SGHAT and FQNNGV. The V and J ends lost 5 bases and 6 bases respectively, with 16 bases between them. This CDR3 has 14 residues. In the study's own analysis: Estimation of nucleated cell counts was performed using reference gene primer amplification. Repertoires were generated with immunoSEQ multiplex PCR, while TCRdb's copy carries only in-frame clones and drops some. V and J calls and clone size are copied from that table; D and trimming were computed from the DNA. The profile shows roughly 72,000 clones, approximately 88% of them singletons.

Sequencing was carried out using peripheral blood. This TCR was sampled from a human donor in a cohort sampled during active COVID-19. V and J are TRBV11-2 and TRBJ1-2; a possible D gene is TRBD1 (5 bases). CDR3: CASSPLTTGDGYTF. The CDR3 nucleotides read TGTGCCAGCAGCCCACTAACTACGGGGGATGGCTACACCTTC.